A single TCR beta chain is shown here with its context. This entry comes from a study of blood T cell repertoires in COVID-19. Produced via immunoSEQ multiplex PCR; TCRdb's table is partial and in-frame only. The sample lists 150,000 or so clones; 75% to 90% were seen once. The germline V gene has CDR1 SNHLY and CDR2 FYNNEI. This CDR3 has 13 amino acids. The germline V and J ends were trimmed by 0 bases and 7 bases, with 9 bases remaining between them. The specimen sequenced was peripheral blood. This receptor was identified in a man in his sixties with acute or convalescent COVID-19. The chain recombines TRBV2 with TRBJ1-1; TRBD1 might be the D (6 bases). CDR3 nucleotide sequence: TGTGCCAGCAGTGAAGCAGGGGGGGGTGAAGCTTTCTTT. Its translation is CASSEAGGGEAFF.